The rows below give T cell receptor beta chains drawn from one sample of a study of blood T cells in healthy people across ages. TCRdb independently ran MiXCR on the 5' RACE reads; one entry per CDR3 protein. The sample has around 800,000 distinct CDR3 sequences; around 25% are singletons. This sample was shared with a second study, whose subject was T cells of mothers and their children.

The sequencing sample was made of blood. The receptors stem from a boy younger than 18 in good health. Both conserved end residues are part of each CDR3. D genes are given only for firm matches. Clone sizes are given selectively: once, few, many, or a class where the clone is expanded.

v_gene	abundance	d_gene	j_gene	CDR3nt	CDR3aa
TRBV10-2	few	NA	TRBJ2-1	TGCGCCAGCATGGGGCGGAGTGGGAACTCCTACAATGAGCAGTTCTTC	CASMGRSGNSYNEQFF
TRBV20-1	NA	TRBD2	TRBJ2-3	TGCAGTGCTGAGAGAGCGGGAGTGGTAGATACGCAGTATTTT	CSAERAGVVDTQYF
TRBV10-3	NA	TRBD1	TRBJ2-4	TGTGCCATCAGTGAGGGGCACGGGACAGATTCCAAAAACATTCAGTACTTC	CAISEGHGTDSKNIQYF
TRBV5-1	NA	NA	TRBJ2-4	TGCGCCAGCAGCTTGGCCGGAGGGAAAGTGACCAAAAACATTCAGTACTTC	CASSLAGGKVTKNIQYF
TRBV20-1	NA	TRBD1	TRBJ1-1	TGCAGTGCTACCGGGACAGGGGGCCTAACGGCTTTCTTT	CSATGTGGLTAFF
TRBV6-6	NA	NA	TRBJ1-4	TGTGCCAGCAGTTACGGAAGTAATGAAAAACTGTTTTTT	CASSYGSNEKLFF
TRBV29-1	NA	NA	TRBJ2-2	TGCAGCGTTGATTCCGGGAACACCGGGGAGCTGTTTTTT	CSVDSGNTGELFF
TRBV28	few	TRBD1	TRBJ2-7	TGTGCCAGCAGGGCCCGGACAGGGTCAGGCTACGAGCAGTACTTC	CASRARTGSGYEQYF
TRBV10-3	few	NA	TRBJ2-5	TGTGCCATCAGCACCGGGACCCTTAGGGGAGAGACCCAGTACTTC	CAISTGTLRGETQYF
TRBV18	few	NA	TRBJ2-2	TGTGCCAGCTCACCACCGCCAAGATTGGGGACCACCGGGGAGCTGTTTTTT	CASSPPPRLGTTGELFF
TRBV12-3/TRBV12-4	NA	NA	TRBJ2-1	TGTGCCAGCAGTGGGGGTAGGACTTCAGGGAATGAGCAGTTCTTC	CASSGGRTSGNEQFF
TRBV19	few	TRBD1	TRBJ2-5	TGTGCCAGTAGTATATGGGACAGCGAACAAGAGACCCGGTACTTC	CASSIWDSEQETRYF
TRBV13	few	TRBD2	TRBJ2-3	TGTGCCAGCAGCTTAGCCCTAGCGGGGTCAGATACGCAGTATTTT	CASSLALAGSDTQYF
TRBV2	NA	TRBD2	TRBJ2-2	TGTGCCAGCAGTGAGCCCAGCGGGGGGCACCGGGAGCTGTTTTTT	CASSEPSGGHRELFF
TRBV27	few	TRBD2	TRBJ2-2	TGTGCCAGCAGTCAATGGGGGTCGGCACGGGGGGGCCCCACCGGGGAGCTGTTTTTT	CASSQWGSARGGPTGELFF
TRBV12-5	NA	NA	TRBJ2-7	TGTGCTAGTGGTTTCGATTCCTACGAGCAGTACTTC	CASGFDSYEQYF
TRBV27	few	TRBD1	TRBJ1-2	TGTGCCAGCAGTACCAGGACAGGGAGAGGCTACACCTTC	CASSTRTGRGYTF
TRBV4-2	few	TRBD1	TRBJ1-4	TGTGCCAGCAGCCAAGATCCCGGACAGGGGGACGAAAAACTGTTTTTT	CASSQDPGQGDEKLFF
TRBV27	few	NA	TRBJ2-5	TGTGCCAGCAGTTTAATAAGGACAGAGGGAAAAGAGACCCAGTACTTC	CASSLIRTEGKETQYF
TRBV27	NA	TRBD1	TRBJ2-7	TGTGCCAGCAGGCCGATAACAGGGGGCGAGCAGTACTTC	CASRPITGGEQYF
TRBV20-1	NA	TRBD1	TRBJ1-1	TGCAGTGCTGAATCTTTACAGGGGATTGAAGCTTTCTTT	CSAESLQGIEAFF
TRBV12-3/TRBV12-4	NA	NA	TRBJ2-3	TGTGCCAGCAGCCCCGAGGCTAGCATTATAGATACGCAGTATTTT	CASSPEASIIDTQYF
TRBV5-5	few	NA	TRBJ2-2	TGTGCCAGCAGCTCCACAGGGTTGAACACCGGGGAGCTGTTTTTT	CASSSTGLNTGELFF
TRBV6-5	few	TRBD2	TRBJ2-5	TGTGCCAGCAGTTACGGGGCTAGCGGGGGGCCAGCAGAGACCCAGTACTTC	CASSYGASGGPAETQYF
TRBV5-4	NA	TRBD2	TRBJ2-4	TGTGCCAGCAGCTTGGTGTCGGCTAGCGGGGGACTAAACATTCAGTACTTC	CASSLVSASGGLNIQYF
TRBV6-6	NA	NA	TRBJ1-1	TGTGCCAGCAGTTACGCAGGGGTGAACACTGAAGCTTTCTTT	CASSYAGVNTEAFF
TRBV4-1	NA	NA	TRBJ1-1	TGCGCCAGCAGCCAAGATCTAGAGGGGGGTCCCACTGAAGCTTTCTTT	CASSQDLEGGPTEAFF
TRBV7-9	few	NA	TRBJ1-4	TGTGCCAGCAGCTCCCCTGTAGGTCCCAGGGAAAAACTGTTTTTT	CASSSPVGPREKLFF
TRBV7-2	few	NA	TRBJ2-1	TGTGCCAGCAGCTCGGGGACACCCAGTTACAATGAGCAGTTCTTC	CASSSGTPSYNEQFF
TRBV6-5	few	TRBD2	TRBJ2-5	TGTGCCAGCAGTTACCCCCGTAGCGGGAAAGAGACCCAGTACTTC	CASSYPRSGKETQYF
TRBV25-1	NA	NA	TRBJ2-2	TGTGCCAGCATAGGAAGGGGGTTCACCGGGGAGCTGTTTTTT	CASIGRGFTGELFF
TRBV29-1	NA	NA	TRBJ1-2	TGCAGCGTCCTTCACGGTCCTGGGCAGGGAGATGGCTACACCTTC	CSVLHGPGQGDGYTF
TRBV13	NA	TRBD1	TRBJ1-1	TGTGCCAGCAGCCGGGGACAGGCTATCCCTGAAGTTTTCTTT	CASSRGQAIPEVFF
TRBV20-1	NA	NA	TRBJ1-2	TGCAGTGCTACGAACTGGGACTTCCCTCGTGCTGGCTACACCTTC	CSATNWDFPRAGYTF
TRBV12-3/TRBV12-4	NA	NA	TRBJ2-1	TGTGCCAGCAGATATCGCAGGGGAAGTGAGCAGTTCTTC	CASRYRRGSEQFF
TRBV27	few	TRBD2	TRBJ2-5	TGTGCCAGCAGTTTAAGGACTAGCGGGGGAGAGACCCAGTACTTC	CASSLRTSGGETQYF
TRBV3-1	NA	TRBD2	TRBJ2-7	TGTGCCAGCAGCCAGGGGGCAGCGGGGGTATACGAGCAGTACTTC	CASSQGAAGVYEQYF
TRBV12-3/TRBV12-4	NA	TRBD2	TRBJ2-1	TGTGCCAGCAGTTACCTCAGCGGGGGGGACCACAATGAGCAGTTCTTC	CASSYLSGGDHNEQFF
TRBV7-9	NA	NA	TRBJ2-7	TGTGCCAGCAGCGTTACTGGCGCGCAGTACTTC	CASSVTGAQYF
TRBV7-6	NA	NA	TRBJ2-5	TGTGCCAGCAGCTCTTCAGGGTTTGAGACCCAGTACTTC	CASSSSGFETQYF
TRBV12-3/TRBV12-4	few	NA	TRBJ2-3	TGTGCCAGCAGTTTAGTTTGGACCGAAAGCACAGATACGCAGTATTTT	CASSLVWTESTDTQYF